This entry is about one TCR beta chain. This clone was detected only a few times. This receptor's antigen is unknown. Base quality data are lacking; no much larger clone is found one base away. Libraries were constructed by the immunoSEQ multiplex PCR assay. The multiplex PCR relied on a mix of 60 forward primers for TCR Vbeta segments and 13 reverse primers for TCR Jbeta segments. The CDR3 region of rearranged TCR beta genes was amplified from genomic DNA by a multiplex PCR assay. Amplified TCR beta libraries were sequenced as 87-base-pair reads on the Illumina HiSeq System. Turning to the authors' computational methods: Across the 670 or so repertoires, a later analysis counted approximately 83 million unique TCR beta chains, 9 million to 14 million of which were shared by at least two donors. Raw reads were error-corrected and collapsed into unique sequences by a nearest-neighbor algorithm in which closely related sequences were merged to remove PCR and sequencing errors. V, D and J gene segments were assigned by aligning CDR3 sequences to IMGT reference sequences. Each retained sequence needed at least a six-nucleotide match to both a V gene segment and a J gene segment. Rearrangements were classified as productive when the CDR3 lacked stop codons and remained in frame with V and J, and all other rearrangements were classified as non-productive. Following IMGT convention, CDR3 was defined as the stretch from the second conserved V-encoded cysteine to the conserved J-encoded phenylalanine. The earlier analysis of 587 of the donors excluded sequences that lacked an unambiguous match to a single V gene segment. In an earlier analysis of some 590 of the donors, V segments were called functional above 56.7% productive rearrangements and were called segregating when the between-donor standard deviation exceeded 5%. A statistical classification framework was built for diagnosing cytomegalovirus status from the catalog of TCR beta chain sequences. In a later analysis, V and J genes were assigned by comparing TCR nucleotide sequences against IMGT/GENE-DB human TR gene sequences. The TCRdist pipeline was used in a later analysis to assign CDR3 sequences and most-parsimonious VDJ recombination scenarios. A later analysis defined each TCR beta chain by its CDR3 amino acid sequence plus V-gene family, and excluded reads lacking a unique V-gene family. A later analysis removed roughly 590 highly shared, low-generation-probability nucleotide sequences to deal with suspected cross-contamination and a sequencing artifact. In a later analysis, a clonal expansion index for each public chain was calculated from normalized within-repertoire ranks of inferred template counts. A later analysis computed generation probabilities with a VDJ recombination model fitted to out-of-frame rearrangements, and checked the results against IGoR. In a later analysis, hypergeometric tests were used to score TCR-TCR, TCR-HLA and TCR-CMV co-occurrence, with a repertoire-size bias correction applied to TCR pairs. False discovery rates were estimated in a later analysis by permuting HLA or CMV assignments 20 times. In a later analysis, co-occurring TCRs were grouped using DBSCAN, with TCRdist sequence similarity added in when clustering inside HLA-allele-positive subsets. Repertoires with fewer than 30,000 or more than 120,000 public chains were left out of co-occurrence clustering, as were four to six repertoires with anomalous nucleotide sharing. In its TCRdb copy, this immuneACCESS table keeps in-frame sequences only and misses some clones. Where compared with another copy, unresolved V genes explain less than half of these, and the others have no known cause. V and J calls and clone size are given by that table; D and trimming were obtained from the DNA. In this sample the table shows 65,000 to 90,000 clones, roughly two thirds of which occur a single time. The top ten clones comprise about 16% of the sample.

This sample stems from a study of cytomegalovirus exposure and HLA in healthy donors (dated by TCRdb to between 2016 and 2019). Study-level background: According to an earlier analysis of 587 of the donors, some 180 million T cells yielded 90 million to 140 million unique TCR beta sequences and less than 300 Gb of sequence data. Among the approximately 400 genotyped donors, approximately 76% belonged to the genetic ancestry cluster associated with self-reported Caucasian donors. Besides the first cohort of roughly 700 subjects, a separate validation cohort made up of about 120 different subjects was used. Genome-wide SNP genotypes for about 60% of the roughly 670 donors were used in a later genetic analysis, which treated that subset as a discovery cohort. An earlier analysis of around 640 of the donors used high-throughput TCR beta sequencing to judge whether each TCR beta V gene segment behaved as functional or pseudogenic. Rather than using new phenotypic data, the later analysis identified candidate immune exposures from TCR beta sequences and from how often those sequences occurred across donors. Several DR-DQ haplotypes were handled as single units for association and clustering because linkage in the cohort was strong. To predict cytomegalovirus infection status, the study brought together high-throughput TCR immunosequencing, statistical association of individual TCRs with disease status, and machine learning. The study profiled the T cell repertoires of around 700 subjects by immunosequencing and related them to cytomegalovirus serostatus. About 320 gigabases of sequencing data and tens of millions of unique TCR sequences were included in an early release covering about 700 HLA-typed donors. A later analysis re-analyzed previously published TCR beta repertoires from approximately 670 donors and added high-resolution HLA genotyping to study TCR occurrence patterns. Among around 400 genotyped donors of the cohort, an average of about 240,000 unique TCR beta nucleotide sequences were sequenced per donor, about a sixth of them non-productive. Alongside the repertoire data, information on donor age, sex, ethnicity and CMV serostatus was compiled. The number of typed donors differed by locus: about 629-640 for A, B, C, DRB1 and DQB1; 500 to 550 for DQA1; around 610 for DPA1; and about 450 for DPB1. Every discovery cohort repertoire had been produced on one sequencing platform. The study aimed to test whether signatures of past pathogen exposure could be identified by cataloging public T cell receptors. HLA typing covered class I and class II loci at four-digit resolution.

The full study reports these points: In a later analysis, HLA-associated TCR beta chains were found to be more clonally expanded and to have lower generation probabilities than equally common non-associated chains. Linkage disequilibrium might explain the correlated functional status among segregating V segments, but an unknown experimental factor could not be excluded. Strong co-occurrence of HLA alleles, especially DR and DQ, made assigning TCR associations to individual alleles difficult. An association between a missense DCLRE1C variant and V-gene and J-gene trimming of TCR beta chains was found in a later genetic analysis and replicated in an independent cohort. CMV serostatus was the only immune exposure information available for the cohort. In a later analysis, TCR association rates were found to vary across HLA loci, with the most associated TCRs seen for DRB1 alleles and the fewest for HLA-C alleles. Some IMGT-functional V segments, including TRBV6-2 and TRBV6-3, could not be distinguished by the 87-base-pair reads and were therefore excluded. Because some donors lacked HLA typing at each locus, the association tests relied only on the typed subset. According to a later analysis, parvovirus B19, influenza, CMV and Epstein-Barr virus appeared linked to several top co-occurrence clusters. A group of highly shared sequence variants was considered likely to be a technical artifact of the sequencing pipeline. According to the authors, the approach could potentially be generalized to other disease states and immunological phenotypes. An earlier analysis of approximately 530 of the donors showed that most TCR beta V segments appeared in productive rearrangements either about 90% or about 30% of the time, which broadly matched IMGT annotations. A few of the identified cytomegalovirus-associated TCR beta chains were confirmed in vitro to be specific for cytomegalovirus antigens. Across donors, most TCR sequences were observed very rarely, whereas some public TCRs were present in many individuals. The cohort was sequenced for TCR beta chains only, and without alpha or paired-chain data the features that could be detected were limited. A further reported finding was that TCR beta sequences accurately predicted the HLA-A and HLA-B alleles for most subjects in the first cohort. According to a later analysis, most CMV-associated TCR beta chains appeared to be HLA-restricted, and the HLA associations seemed to be driven largely by CMV exposure. A later genetic analysis reported fewer N-insertions in productive TCRs among donors in an Asian-associated ancestry cluster than the roughly 700-donor mean. Over 15 rarely observed V segments, including chromosome 9 orphons, were excluded from the earlier analysis of 550 to 700 of the donors because counts were too low. A total of 164 TCR beta chains were listed by the study as associated with cytomegalovirus. In both the original and validation cohorts, the classifier was reported to diagnose cytomegalovirus status with high specificity and sensitivity. At a false discovery rate of 0.05, a later analysis linked about 16,000 TCR beta sequences to specific HLA alleles. Sequencing depth was assumed to be roughly uniform across donors in the presence/absence analyses, though that assumption may not hold.

The cohort consisted of 666 healthy bone marrow donors. At the time of sampling, every cohort member was nominally healthy, though immune exposures that went unrecorded were likely present. The donor was CMV seropositive and belonged to the group of 270 or so seropositive cohort members. Each donor provided a peripheral blood sample, and peripheral blood mononuclear cells were used for TCR beta sequencing. The Qiagen DNeasy Blood Extraction Kit was used to extract genomic DNA from the blood cell samples. The CDR3 sequence holds 18 residues, the cysteine and phenylalanine included. Only the CDR3 DNA is retained, 54 bases long and in frame from the first base.

The V gene is TRBV21-1 and the J gene is TRBJ2-5; the table's D gene call, TRBD1, was not cross checked with the DNA. TRBV21-1 is tagged as a pseudogene. The source is a woman aged 40 to 49 in good health and CMV-seropositive. What was sequenced was PBMCs. The CDR3 region reads CASSKTRGPTPSDETQYF. The DNA reads TGTGCCAGCAGCAAAACACGTGGGCCTACCCCGTCCGACGAGACCCAGTACTTC.